This T cell receptor (beta chain) was documented in a study of T cell repertoires in cytomegalovirus infection. Looked up from germline, CDR1 is MDHEN and CDR2 is SYDVKM. V dropped 6 bases and J dropped 5; count of bases not matched to a gene: 17. The CDR3 sequence is 17 residues long. TCRdb called the reads again in MiXCR, with one record for every CDR3 protein. Altogether about 740,000 distinct CDR3 sequences are present, about a third being singletons, with the ten largest covering around 3%. Sequenced input: PBMCs. The receptor was derived from a human donor in good health (CMV status not recorded). Some clones in this sample may be carry-over from other donors' samples. The genes are TRBV28 and TRBJ1-1; TRBD1 matches 8 bases. The CDR3 bases are TGTGCCAGCAGCTTAAAAAGACAGGGGATTCTCTTAACTGAAGCTTTCTTT. Its protein product is CASSLKRQGILLTEAFF.